One sample yielded the 10 T cell receptor beta chains listed below, sequenced in a study of identical twins. TCRdb ran MiXCR on the 5' RACE reads and lists one entry per CDR3 protein. The data show approximately 240,000 distinct CDR3 sequences, over 12% seen once. Sequencing was carried out using memory (CD45RO+) T cells sorted from blood. The source of these receptors is a young woman in good health.

This clonotype came up many times. V is TRBV7-2 and J is TRBJ1-5, with D perhaps TRBD1 (6 bases). The V gene lost 6 bases and the J gene lost 3 bases, with 15 bases spanning the gap. The CDR3 spans 15 residues. Germline V gene data show CDR1 as SGHTA and CDR2 as FQGNSA. For the CDR3, the DNA is TGTGCCAGCAGTCCCAGGGGAAGTGACAATCAGCCCCAGCATTTT. Protein product: CASSPRGSDNQPQHF.

This clonotype was found many times. The CDR3 reads CASSPPGMSLAKNIQYF. The CDR3 nucleotides read TGTGCCAGCAGCCCCCCCGGGATGTCGCTAGCCAAAAACATTCAGTACTTC. The V and J genes are TRBV3-1 and TRBJ2-4; the D gene is possibly TRBD2 (5 bases). Germline V gene sequence: CDR1 LGHDT, CDR2 YNNKEL (reference sequence). The V end lost 4 bases, the J end lost 0 bases, and 16 bases lay between the germline ends. The CDR3 is 17 residues long.

The table lists this clonotype with a few counts. The V gene is TRBV11-2, the J gene TRBJ2-2; D ambiguous. The CDR3 has 14 amino acids. V lost 0 bases and J 4 bases, leaving 6 bases between the germline ends. Germline-derived CDR1 and CDR2 are SGHAT and FQNNGV. The CDR3 sequence is CASSLDPTTGELFF. CDR3 in DNA: TGTGCCAGCAGCTTAGACCCTACCACCGGGGAGCTGTTTTTT. The whole variable domain, filled in from reference TRBV11-2 and TRBJ2-2, reads EAGVAQSPRYKIIEKRQSVAFWCNPISGHATLYWYQQILGQGPKLLIQFQNNGVVDDSQLPKDRFSAERLKGVDSTLKIQPAKLEDSAVYLCASSLDPTTGELFFGEGSRLTVL.

Ten or more counts support this clonotype. The chain couples TRBV10-3 to TRBJ2-1; 8 nucleotides match TRBD2. Germline V gene data show CDR1 as ENHRY and CDR2 as SYGVKD. J lost 6 bases, V lost 3 bases, and 1 base had no gene match. This CDR3 contains 13 residues. CDR3 nucleotides: TGTGCCATCAGTGACGGGAGGGCCAATGAGCAGTTCTTC. Translation gives CAISDGRANEQFF.

CDR3 in amino acids: CASSFGTHNSGANVLTF. The CDR3 nucleotides are TGTGCCAGCAGCTTTGGGACGCACAACTCTGGGGCCAACGTCCTGACTTTC. This chain links TRBV5-4 with TRBJ2-6; D tentatively fits TRBD1 or TRBD2 (5 bases each). V gave up 2 bases and J gave up 0 bases, with 12 bases separating them. This CDR3 contains 17 residues. Per the germline V gene, CDR1 is SGHNT and CDR2 is YYREEE (reference sequence).

The chain combines TRBV20-1 with TRBJ2-7, with TRBD2 matching over 9 bases. Trimming took 2 bases from V and 6 from J; bases not matched to a gene: 5. The CDR3 runs 13 residues. Germline-derived CDR1 and CDR2 are DFQATT and SNEGSKA (reference sequence). This chain's CDR3 is CSARFSGSPEQYF. The CDR3 coding sequence is TGCAGTGCTAGATTTAGCGGGAGTCCCGAGCAGTACTTC.

This clonotype appeared a few times. The chain is built from TRBV12-3 or TRBV12-4 and TRBJ1-2; no reliable D call. V dropped 1 base and J dropped 5 bases, with 17 bases sitting between them. This CDR3 comprises 16 residues. The DNA for the CDR3 is TGTGCCAGCAGTTTAGGGCAGGCCGAGTCTTCGTATGGCTACACCTTC. It specifies CASSLGQAESSYGYTF.

This rearrangement joins TRBV12-3 or TRBV12-4 to TRBJ2-1; 9 nucleotides match TRBD2. The V segment lost 8 bases and the J segment 10 bases; nucleotides outside the gene matches: 12. The CDR3 runs 14 residues. DNA for the CDR3: TGTGCCAGCGCGGGCGGGAGGGCCTTCTTGGAGCAGTTCTTC. As protein: CASAGGRAFLEQFF.

The chain uses TRBV27 and TRBJ2-5; no definite D call. V was pared by 4 bases and J by 7 bases, with 10 bases between. The germline V gene encodes CDR1 MNHEY and CDR2 SMNVEV (reference sequence). The CDR3 length is 12 residues. Written as DNA, the CDR3 is TGTGCCAGCAGTTCCTCTTGGGGGACCCAGTACTTC. Its translation is CASSSSWGTQYF.

This clonotype has ten or more counts. The chain has TRBV29-1 and TRBJ1-2; D is perhaps TRBD1 (6 bases). Germline CDR1 reads SQVTM; CDR2 reads ANQGSEA. The V and J ends lost 5 bases and 2 bases respectively, with 12 bases between them. There are 13 residues in the CDR3. CDR3 sequence: CSVSGQGNYGYTF. The CDR3 DNA sequence: TGCAGCGTTTCGGGGCAGGGGAACTATGGCTACACCTTC.